Presented here are 27 T cell receptor beta chains from one specimen sequenced in a study of CD8+CD57+ T cells in acquired aplastic anemia. Profiling that covered TCR beta VDJ and CDR3 relied on genomic DNA as its template. TCRdb processed the reads anew with MiXCR; each CDR3 protein has one entry. The table has around 190,000 distinct CDR3 sequences, 61% seen once. The sequencing sample was made of sorted CD4+, CD8+, or CD8+CD57+ T cells (not recorded which) from PBMCs. The receptor set was obtained from a human donor in good health.

The chain has TRBV7-3 and TRBJ2-5; D call uncertain. Germline CDR1 reads SGHTA; CDR2 reads FQGTGA. The V end was cut by 4 bases, the J end by 11 bases, with 20 bases between. The CDR3 sequence is 14 residues long. The CDR3 coding sequence is TGTGCCAGCAGCTCAACCATAGGGTTAGGTCCTCAGTACTTC. Protein: CASSSTIGLGPQYF.

The V gene is TRBV10-3, the J gene TRBJ2-2; 8 bases match TRBD2. Germline-derived CDR1 and CDR2 are ENHRY and SYGVKD. CDR3 length: 14 amino acids. Germline trimming cut 8 bases from V and 2 bases from J; bases unmatched to any gene: 4. The CDR3 reads CAILRGGNTGELFF. The CDR3, as DNA: TGTGCCATCCTACGGGGGGGTAACACCGGGGAGCTGTTTTTT.

The chain is built from TRBV9 and TRBJ1-6; D perhaps matches TRBD1 (5 bases). The CDR3 runs to 13 residues. Germline V gives CDR1 SGDLS, CDR2 YYNGEE. V lost 2 bases and J lost 13, with 13 bases in between. The CDR3 protein is CASSVGEGNPLHF. Here the CDR3 DNA reads TGTGCCAGCAGCGTGGGGGAGGGAAATCCCCTCCACTTT.

In this sample, this clonotype turned up many times. The chain employs TRBV7-6 and TRBJ2-7, with TRBD2 as a possible D gene (5 bases). V gave up 1 base and J gave up 7 bases, with 11 bases separating them. Looked up from germline, CDR1 is SGHVS and CDR2 is FNYEAQ. This CDR3 is 13 amino acids long. In DNA form, the CDR3 reads TGTGCCAGCAGCTTAGACGGAGGATGGGAGCAGTACTTC. It yields the protein CASSLDGGWEQYF.

The chain joins TRBV10-3 to TRBJ2-3; 10 nucleotides agree with TRBD1. Looked up from germline, CDR1 is ENHRY and CDR2 is SYGVKD. Trimming cost V 5 bases and J 6 bases; bases outside gene matches: 5. CDR3 length equals 14 residues. The DNA for the CDR3 is TGTGCCATCAGTCCGGGACAGGGGTCCGATACGCAGTATTTT. It encodes CAISPGQGSDTQYF.

This clonotype was detected only a few times. The gene calls are TRBV20-1 and TRBJ1-1; D unresolved. Per germline, CDR1 DFQATT and CDR2 SNEGSKA (reference sequence). Trimming pared 5 bases from V and 4 bases from J, leaving 14 bases between. This CDR3 contains 13 residues. The DNA for the CDR3 is TGCAGTGCTCCCGGAGGAGGCGCCACTGAAGCTTTCTTT. Translated, it gives CSAPGGGATEAFF.

The chain recombines TRBV12-5 with TRBJ2-3; unclear D gene. Germline lookup yields CDR1 LGHNT and CDR2 FRNRAP. The V end was cut by 4 bases, the J end by 0 bases, with 2 bases between. The CDR3 sequence is 12 residues long. CDR3 in amino acids: CASGSSTDTQYF. The CDR3 DNA follows: TGTGCTAGTGGTTCAAGCACAGATACGCAGTATTTT.

J is TRBJ2-3 and V is TRBV7-2; 10 nucleotides line up with TRBD2. The J segment lost 4 bases and the V segment lost 4 bases, leaving 5 bases of the junction unmatched. The germline CDR1 and CDR2 sequences are SGHTA and FQGNSA. CDR3 length: 15 amino acids. The CDR3 loop is CASSSRTSGADTQYF. DNA of the CDR3: TGTGCCAGCAGCTCCCGGACTAGCGGTGCAGATACGCAGTATTTT.

The rearrangement joins TRBV29-1 to TRBJ2-3; D possibly corresponds to TRBD1 (6 bases). Trimming removed 5 bases at V and 1 base at J, with 16 bases between. This CDR3 region has 15 residues. Germline CDR1 reads SQVTM; CDR2 reads ANQGSEA. The CDR3 sequence is CSVRTVVVGTDTQYF. In nucleotides, the CDR3 is TGCAGCGTTAGGACAGTCGTGGTGGGCACAGATACGCAGTATTTT.

This chain connects TRBV7-9 to TRBJ2-2; D not certain. The CDR3 spans 12 residues. CDR1 SEHNR and CDR2 FQNEAQ come from the germline V gene (reference sequence). The V end was cut by 2 bases, the J end by 7 bases, with 5 bases between. Here the CDR3 DNA reads TGTGCCAGCAGCTTACTTAGCGGGGAGCTGTTTTTT. Translated, it gives CASSLLSGELFF.

Notes on this clonotype: In this CDR3 the conserved last residue, phenylalanine or tryptophan, is missing, so a read error is likely. J is TRBJ2-1 and V is TRBV11-2, with TRBD1 matching over 7 bases. The CDR3 extends over 14 amino acids. V gave up 4 bases and J gave up 10 bases; unmatched junction bases: 10. CDR1 and CDR2 from the germline V gene are SGHAT and FQNNGV. The chain's CDR3 is CASSSAGTEHEQFS. CDR3 nucleotide sequence: TGTGCCAGCAGCTCCGCCGGGACAGAGCACGAGCAGTTCTCC.

The chain combines TRBV7-6 with TRBJ2-3; 7 bases agree with TRBD1. The CDR3 is 14 residues long. V dropped 3 bases and J dropped 6; count of bases not matched to a gene: 6. The germline V gene has CDR1 SGHVS and CDR2 FNYEAQ. The CDR3 coding sequence is TGTGCCAGCAGCTTCCCTACAGGGGCGGATACGCAGTATTTT. Protein sequence: CASSFPTGADTQYF.

V is TRBV24-1 and J is TRBJ2-1; 8 bases are a match to TRBD1. This CDR3 has 17 amino acids. CDR1 is KGHDR, CDR2 SFDVKD, per germline. V lost 7 bases and J lost 4; bases outside the gene matches: 14. DNA of the CDR3: TGTGCCACCAGCGTGCGAACACTGGACAGGGCATACAATGAGCAGTTCTTC. Translation: CATSVRTLDRAYNEQFF.

This clonotype was seen repeatedly, ten times or more. The gene calls are TRBV9 and TRBJ1-1; D is possibly TRBD1 (5 bases). Trimming stripped 9 bases from V and 0 bases from J, with 27 bases between. Germline-derived CDR1 and CDR2 are SGDLS and YYNGEE. CDR3 length equals 18 residues. The CDR3 coding sequence is TGTGCCATCCCACCCACTCCTCTCGGGGGTCGGGTGAACACTGAAGCTTTCTTT. This codes for CAIPPTPLGGRVNTEAFF.

The chain employs TRBV7-9 and TRBJ2-7, with D perhaps given as TRBD1 or TRBD2 (5 bases each). The CDR3 runs to 15 residues. Germline loops: CDR1 SEHNR, CDR2 FQNEAQ (reference sequence). V was trimmed by 1 base and J by 1 base, leaving 11 bases between them. In DNA, the CDR3 is TGTGCCAGCAGCTTAGAGCGAGGGGAGTCCTACGAGCAGTACTTC. Amino acid sequence: CASSLERGESYEQYF.

This clonotype was observed once. The CDR3 end shows no conserved phenylalanine or tryptophan, and so a read error is likely. This chain joins TRBV9 and TRBJ1-5, with D possibly matching TRBD1 (5 bases). CDR1 SGDLS and CDR2 YYNGEE come from the germline V gene. The CDR3 length is 15 residues. The germline V and J ends were trimmed by 0 bases and 3 bases, with 10 bases remaining between them. The CDR3 here is CASSVGGHINQPQHL. CDR3 in DNA: TGTGCCAGCAGCGTAGGAGGACATATCAATCAGCCCCAGCATCTT.

On this clonotype: This could be a read error, since a much larger clone is one nucleotide away. This chain uses TRBV7-2 with TRBJ2-1, with TRBD2 matching over 11 bases. The CDR3 runs to 16 residues. V shed 6 bases and J 2 bases; nucleotides not matched to a gene: 6. Germline V gives CDR1 SGHTA, CDR2 FQGNSA. CDR3 in DNA: TGTGCCAGCAGTTCTAGCGGGGGGAGCGCCTACAATGAGCAGTTCTTC. This encodes CASSSSGGSAYNEQFF.

The chain recombines TRBV2 with TRBJ2-7; 7 bases match TRBD2. CDR1 and CDR2 (germline): SNHLY, FYNNEI. The ends lost 2 bases at V and 2 bases at J; junction bases unmatched: 6. This CDR3 spans 15 amino acids. The CDR3 loop is CASSERAGVPYEQYF. Written as DNA, the CDR3 is TGTGCCAGCAGTGAAAGGGCGGGAGTACCCTACGAGCAGTACTTC.

The chain carries TRBV7-8 and TRBJ2-7; 11 bases agree with TRBD2. Unmatched junction bases numbered 13, after V lost 5 bases and J lost 7 bases. The germline CDR1 and CDR2 sequences are SGHVS and FQNEAQ. This CDR3 spans 16 amino acids. The CDR3 DNA sequence: TGTGCCAGCAGCAAACTCGGTTTGGGACTAGCGGAAGAGCAGTACTTC. Translated, it gives CASSKLGLGLAEEQYF.

This clonotype was seen at least ten times. The chain couples TRBV29-1 to TRBJ2-1; TRBD1 matches at 9 bases. CDR1 is SQVTM, CDR2 ANQGSEA, per germline. J was trimmed by 6 bases and V by 8 bases; bases with no gene match: 8. The CDR3 sequence is 13 residues long. CDR3 sequence reads: CSHRGQGLNEQFF. The CDR3 coding sequence is TGCAGCCACCGGGGACAGGGACTCAATGAGCAGTTCTTC.

This clonotype was observed a few times. No DNA is shown, since the ends of the CDR3 on it are uncertain; the CDR3 is the one TCRdb lists. The chain joins TRBV7-9 to TRBJ2-7; TRBD1 is the table's D call, not checked against the DNA. CDR1 and CDR2 from the germline V gene are SEHNR and FQNEAQ (reference sequence). Ends included, the CDR3 has 22 residues. CDR3 in amino acids: CASFYICSAPGGGGQGNPEQYF.

The gene calls are TRBV19 and TRBJ1-1; 10 nucleotides agree with TRBD1. Trimming at V came to 5 bases and at J to 6 bases, leaving 9 bases not matched to a gene. CDR1 and CDR2 (germline): LNHDA, SQIVND (reference sequence). The CDR3 is 15 amino acids. The CDR3: CASSVPGQGFAEAFF. In DNA, the CDR3 is TGTGCCAGTAGTGTTCCGGGACAGGGGTTTGCTGAAGCTTTCTTT.

The CDR3 is CASVEGIGNQPQHF. For the CDR3, the DNA is TGTGCCAGTGTTGAGGGTATTGGCAATCAGCCCCAGCATTTT. V and J are TRBV19 and TRBJ1-5; D gene unclear. Trimming left V 8 bases short and J 2 bases short, with 13 bases between. Germline lookup yields CDR1 LNHDA and CDR2 SQIVND (reference sequence). This CDR3 comprises 14 residues. Full variable domain (missing parts from reference TRBV19 and TRBJ1-5): DGGITQSPKYLFRKEGQNVTLSCEQNLNHDAMYWYRQDPGQGLRLIYYSQIVNDFQKGDIAEGYSVSREKKESFPLTVTSAQKNPTAFYLCASVEGIGNQPQHFGDGTRLSIL.

The rearrangement links TRBV7-9 to TRBJ1-1; D call uncertain. This CDR3 is built from 11 residues. Between the trimmed V and J ends, which lost 5 bases and 6 bases, there was a span of 7 bases. Per the germline V gene, CDR1 is SEHNR and CDR2 is FQNEAQ (reference sequence). CDR3 sequence (DNA): TGTGCCAGCAGCCGCGGCTCTGAAGCTTTCTTT. As protein: CASSRGSEAFF.

The chain joins TRBV5-1 to TRBJ1-1; no definite D call. V dropped 1 base and J dropped 5 bases, with 12 bases sitting between them. Germline CDR1 SGHRS, CDR2 YFSETQ. The CDR3 is 14 amino acids. This CDR3 is CASSLNGWRTEAFF. The DNA for the CDR3 is TGCGCCAGCAGCTTGAATGGGTGGAGGACTGAAGCTTTCTTT. The complete variable domain, with remaining parts taken from reference TRBV5-1 and TRBJ1-1, reads KAGVTQTPRYLIKTRGQQVTLSCSPISGHRSVSWYQQTPGQGLQFLFEYFSETQRNKGNFPGRFSGRQFSNSRSEMNVSTLELGDSALYLCASSLNGWRTEAFFGQGTRLTVV.

This clonotype was observed at least ten times. The gene calls are TRBV29-1 and TRBJ1-2; D may be TRBD1 (6 bases). Trimming removed 2 bases from V and 4 bases from J, with 11 bases in between. CDR3 size: 13 residues. Germline V gene lookup returns CDR1 SQVTM and CDR2 ANQGSEA. The CDR3 DNA reads TGCAGCGTTGAATACAGGGTTACCTATGGCTACACCTTC. This encodes CSVEYRVTYGYTF.

The V and J genes are TRBV19 and TRBJ2-5; D may be TRBD1 (6 bases). CDR3 length equals 16 residues. The germline gives CDR1 LNHDA, CDR2 SQIVND (reference sequence). The germline V and J ends were trimmed by 3 bases and 4 bases, with 18 bases remaining between them. The CDR3 here is CASSILESGVRETQYF. DNA for the CDR3: TGTGCCAGTAGTATCCTAGAGTCAGGGGTAAGAGAGACCCAGTACTTC.